Listed below are T cell receptor beta chains from one sample, sequenced in a study of blood T cell repertoires in COVID-19. TCRdb's table, derived via immunoSEQ multiplex PCR, lists solely in-frame clones and lacks some. The sample yields fewer than 450,000 clones, roughly 91% seen once. Sequenced: PBMCs or T cells enriched from blood (not recorded which). The receptors stem from a woman aged 18-29 years who had recovered from COVID-19. CDR3s include the opening cysteine and the closing phenylalanine or tryptophan. A D gene is named only where the DNA matches it firmly. Rows may omit the clone size; those that give it use once, few, many or a size class.

abundance,v_gene,d_gene,j_gene,CDR3nt,CDR3aa
-,TRBV30,-,TRBJ1-6,TGTGCCTGGAAAAGAGGGTCGGCTTCACCCCTCCACTTT,CAWKRGSASPLHF
-,TRBV7-3,TRBD1,TRBJ1-1,TGTGCCAGCAGCTTAACAGGGCAGGGGGATGCTTTCTTT,CASSLTGQGDAFF
few,TRBV11-2,TRBD1,TRBJ1-4,TGTGCCAGCAGCCAACAGGGGGCGGGAAATGAAAAACTGTTTTTT,CASSQQGAGNEKLFF
-,TRBV5-4,TRBD1,TRBJ2-1,TGTGCCAGCAGCGGCGGGACAGGGGGCTCCGAGCAGTTCTTC,CASSGGTGGSEQFF
-,TRBV6-2/TRBV6-3,TRBD1,TRBJ2-7,TGTGCCAGCAGTTTAACAGGGGCCCACGAGCAGTACTTC,CASSLTGAHEQYF
-,TRBV6-5,TRBD1,TRBJ2-2,TGTGCCAGCAGGGCCACAGGGGAAACCGGGGAGCTGTTTTTT,CASRATGETGELFF
few,TRBV30,-,TRBJ2-7,TGTGCCTGGAGTGTCCTGGCGGGGAATAATGGCGAGCAGTACTTC,CAWSVLAGNNGEQYF
-,TRBV2,-,TRBJ1-1,TGTGCCAGCAACCTTGCCCCAGGGACTGAAGCTTTCTTT,CASNLAPGTEAFF
-,TRBV6-5,-,TRBJ2-7,TGTGCCAGCAGTTACTCGAGTACTTACGAGCAGTACTTC,CASSYSSTYEQYF
-,TRBV5-1,TRBD1,TRBJ1-5,TGCGCCAGCAGCACCGGACAGGGGGTGCAGCCCCAGCATTTT,CASSTGQGVQPQHF
few,TRBV7-9,-,TRBJ1-2,TGTGCCAGTGGTTGGGCCCAACGAGGCTACACCTTC,CASGWAQRGYTF
-,TRBV11-2,-,TRBJ2-3,TGTGCCAGCAGCTTAACGAGCGGGACACCCACAGATACGCAGTATTTT,CASSLTSGTPTDTQYF
-,TRBV2,-,TRBJ1-4,TGTGCCAGCAGTGAAACGGGGGGGGTTTTACGACTGTTTTTT,CASSETGGVLRLFF
-,TRBV18,TRBD1,TRBJ1-6,TGTGCCAGCTCCGCGATAGACAGGGGAAGGAATTCACCCCTCCACTTT,CASSAIDRGRNSPLHF
-,TRBV7-3,TRBD1,TRBJ2-2,TGTGCCAGCAGCTCGCCGCCGGGACAGGGCACCGGGGAGCTGTTTTTT,CASSSPPGQGTGELFF
-,TRBV9,-,TRBJ1-6,TGTGCCAGCAGCGCCTACCAAAGCTCCTATAATTCACCCCTCCACTTT,CASSAYQSSYNSPLHF
-,TRBV5-4,-,TRBJ1-4,TGTGCCAGCAGCTTGAGACTGGGAGGGGCAACTAATGAAAAACTGTTTTTT,CASSLRLGGATNEKLFF
-,TRBV6-5,TRBD1,TRBJ1-2,TGTGCCAGCAGACCTAGATACAGGGGGAACTATGGCTACACCTTC,CASRPRYRGNYGYTF
-,TRBV11-2,-,TRBJ1-3,TGTGCCAGCAGCTTAGATCGTCCAGGGGTGAGCGGAAACACCATATATTTT,CASSLDRPGVSGNTIYF
-,TRBV4-1,-,TRBJ1-2,TGCGCCAGCAGCCCTTTAGGGGATTCGAGGGGCTACACCTTC,CASSPLGDSRGYTF
-,TRBV5-8,-,TRBJ2-7,TGTGCCAGCAGCTTTGACCAGGGGCAATCCTACGAGCAGTACTTC,CASSFDQGQSYEQYF
-,TRBV19,TRBD1,TRBJ1-3,TGTGCCAGTAGCACCGGGACAGCTGGAAACACCATATATTTT,CASSTGTAGNTIYF
-,TRBV3-1/TRBV3-2,TRBD2,TRBJ2-7,TGTGCCACCTCAGCTAGCGGGGGGCCTCACTTCTCCTACGAGCAGTACTTC,CATSASGGPHFSYEQYF
-,TRBV5-8,-,TRBJ1-2,TGTGCCAGCAGCTTGGATGAAACGAGGGATGGCTACACCTTC,CASSLDETRDGYTF
-,TRBV2,-,TRBJ1-5,TGTGCCAGCAGTGAAGGTCGGGGGGGGAGGAATCAGCCCCAGCATTTT,CASSEGRGGRNQPQHF
-,TRBV6-2/TRBV6-3,-,TRBJ2-1,TGTGCCAGCAGTTACCGAGAACTTGAGCAGTTCTTC,CASSYRELEQFF
-,TRBV4-1,-,TRBJ2-7,TGCGCCAGCAGCCAAGTGAAGCAGGGATTCTACGAGCAGTACTTC,CASSQVKQGFYEQYF
-,TRBV27,-,TRBJ2-7,TGTGCCAGCAGTTTATCCCCGGGGTCCTACGAGCAGTACTTC,CASSLSPGSYEQYF
-,TRBV6-1,TRBD1,TRBJ2-7,TGTGCCAGCAGTGAAGGCCCAGGGGGTGGATACGAGCAGTACTTC,CASSEGPGGGYEQYF
-,TRBV7-2,TRBD2,TRBJ2-7,TGTGCCAGCAGCCCCCCGGCGGGGGGCGTTGAGCAGTACTTC,CASSPPAGGVEQYF
-,TRBV5-1,-,TRBJ1-2,TGCGCCAGCAGAGGACAGAACTATGGCTACACCTTC,CASRGQNYGYTF
once,TRBV9,-,TRBJ2-6,TGTGCCAGCAGAAGAGGAGGGGAAACTGGGGCCAACGTCCTGACTTTC,CASRRGGETGANVLTF
-,TRBV18,-,TRBJ1-1,TGTGCCAGCTCACACCTGGACACAGCGAACACTGAAGCTTTCTTT,CASSHLDTANTEAFF
-,TRBV28,-,TRBJ1-2,TGTGCCAGCAACTCCAGAGCGGGGTATGGCTACACCTTC,CASNSRAGYGYTF
-,TRBV6-5,TRBD1,TRBJ1-5,TGTGCCAGCAGTTGGGACAGATATAGCAATCAGCCCCAGCATTTT,CASSWDRYSNQPQHF
-,TRBV27,TRBD1,TRBJ2-5,TGTGCCAGCAGTTGGGGACAGGGGGCCGGGGAGACCCAGTACTTC,CASSWGQGAGETQYF
-,TRBV9,TRBD1,TRBJ2-3,TGTGCCAGCAGTGGACAGGCTAGCACAGATACGCAGTATTTT,CASSGQASTDTQYF
-,TRBV7-7,TRBD2,TRBJ2-5,TGTGCTAGCAGCCTAGCCCTAGCGGGGGTGGAGACCCAGTACTTC,CASSLALAGVETQYF
-,TRBV6-5,TRBD1,TRBJ2-5,TGTGCCAGCAGTTGGGGACAGGGTGGGGGCCAAGAGACCCAGTACTTC,CASSWGQGGGQETQYF
-,TRBV7-2,-,TRBJ2-7,TGTGCCAGCAGCTTCTGGACAGACTACGAGCAGTACTTC,CASSFWTDYEQYF